The 20 T cell receptor beta chains given below trace back to one sample, sequenced in a study of CD8+CD57+ T cells in acquired aplastic anemia. Genomic DNA, serving as template, underwent TCR beta VDJ and CDR3 profiling. TCRdb used MiXCR to reprocess the reads, holding one entry per CDR3 protein. The sample yields about 190,000 distinct CDR3 sequences, 54% seen once. The sample comprised sorted CD4+, CD8+, or CD8+CD57+ T cells (not recorded which) from PBMCs. These receptor sequences come from a human donor in good health, serving as a control.

This clonotype was counted at least ten times. This chain uses TRBV15 with TRBJ2-7, with D perhaps TRBD1 (6 bases). V was clipped by 1 base and J by 2 bases, with 12 bases between them. CDR3 length: 15 amino acids. Germline loops: CDR1 LNHNV, CDR2 YYDKDF (reference sequence). The CDR3 region has the DNA TGTGCCACCAGCAGAGCCGGGACACCTACCTACGAGCAGTACTTC. Encoded protein: CATSRAGTPTYEQYF.

The chain employs TRBV25-1 and TRBJ2-3, with D hard to call. The CDR3 length is 15 residues. CDR1 and CDR2 from the germline V gene are MGHDK and SYGVNS. Trimming stripped 4 bases from V and 3 bases from J, with 14 bases between. CDR3 protein: CASSAISRLTDTQYF. CDR3 DNA: TGTGCCAGCAGTGCCATTTCACGGCTTACAGATACGCAGTATTTT.

V usage is TRBV5-5 and J usage is TRBJ2-7; possibly TRBD2 for D (6 bases). CDR1 is SGHKS, CDR2 YYEKEE, per germline (reference sequence). The CDR3 has 13 residues. Between the trimmed V and J ends, which lost 4 bases and 7 bases, there was a span of 15 bases. This CDR3 is CASSHGGTGEQYF. The CDR3 coding sequence is TGTGCCAGCAGCCATGGGGGGACCGGGGAGCAGTACTTC.

Only one count was recorded for this clonotype. The chain has TRBV7-3 and TRBJ1-2; 8 bases line up with TRBD1. From germline, CDR1 is SGHTA and CDR2 FQGTGA. V lost 5 bases and J lost 12; bases outside the gene matches: 17. This CDR3 contains 15 residues. The CDR3 loop is CASSPVTGTGFGNTF. The CDR3 DNA reads TGTGCCAGCAGCCCAGTAACCGGGACAGGCTTTGGAAACACCTTC.

This rearrangement joins TRBV12-3 or TRBV12-4 to TRBJ1-5; unclear D gene. Trimming pared 6 bases from V and 1 base from J, leaving 10 bases between. The CDR3 runs 14 residues. CDR3: CASRPIISNQPQHF. The CDR3 bases are TGTGCCAGCAGGCCCATTATAAGCAATCAGCCCCAGCATTTT.

The chain recombines TRBV29-1 with TRBJ2-5, with 15 bases identical to TRBD2. Germline CDR1 reads SQVTM; CDR2 reads ANQGSEA. CDR3 length: 14 amino acids. The junction had 5 bases not matched to a gene; V was cut back by 6 bases and J by 6 bases. CDR3 coding DNA: TGCAGCGTCGGACTAGCGGGGGGGCCGCAGACCCAGTACTTC. It yields the protein CSVGLAGGPQTQYF.

The CDR3 DNA reads as TGTGCCAGCAGCGTACTGGGGGATTTGGAGACCCAGTACTTC. It translates to CASSVLGDLETQYF. V is TRBV7-2 and J is TRBJ2-5, with D perhaps given as TRBD1 or TRBD2 (5 bases each). CDR3 length: 14 residues. V shed 5 bases and J shed 5 bases, with 15 bases lying between them. The germline V gene has CDR1 SGHTA and CDR2 FQGNSA.

In this sample, this clonotype turned up many times. V and J are TRBV29-1 and TRBJ1-2; unclear D gene. The CDR3 length is 10 residues. Trimming shortened V by 4 bases and J by 8 bases, and 8 bases separated the two germline ends. CDR1 and CDR2 from the germline V gene are SQVTM and ANQGSEA. CDR3 protein: CSVVLGGYTF. The CDR3 DNA follows: TGCAGCGTTGTATTGGGGGGCTACACCTTC.

This clonotype has a count of ten or more. The chain employs TRBV6-1 and TRBJ2-7; D is unresolved. V was clipped by 6 bases and J by 1 base, with 19 bases between them. CDR1 and CDR2 (germline): MNHNS, SASEGT. This CDR3 contains 16 residues. CDR3 in DNA: TGTGCCAGCAGAGTAGTTGATCGTTTGACTTCCTACGAGCAGTACTTC. This gives the protein CASRVVDRLTSYEQYF.

Only one count was recorded for this clonotype. This could be a read error, since a much larger clone is one nucleotide away. This chain joins TRBV10-3 and TRBJ1-3; D not resolved. The germline CDR1 and CDR2 sequences are ENHRY and SYGVKD. The CDR3 loop spans 16 amino acids. The CDR3 nucleotides read TGTGCCAGCAGTGAAGCCCCTCCGACGGGGGGAAACACCATATATTTT. Translation: CASSEAPPTGGNTIYF.

The V call is TRBV10-3, the J call TRBJ2-1, with 7 bases identical to TRBD1. J was trimmed by 6 bases and V by 3 bases; bases with no gene match: 17. The CDR3 consists of 18 residues. The V gene's germline CDR1 is ENHRY and CDR2 SYGVKD. The CDR3 DNA sequence: TGTGCCATCAGTGATCCACAGTCGGGTACAGGGGCCAGCAATGAGCAGTTCTTC. This sequence encodes CAISDPQSGTGASNEQFF.

This clonotype was detected ten times or more. The V gene is TRBV28, the J gene TRBJ1-1; D ambiguous. This CDR3 is 14 amino acids long. The V gene's germline CDR1 is MDHEN and CDR2 SYDVKM. V was clipped by 1 base and J by 0 bases, with 6 bases between them. For the CDR3, the DNA is TGTGCCAGCAGTTTATCCGGGTTGAACACTGAAGCTTTCTTT. Protein product: CASSLSGLNTEAFF.

The CDR3 bases are TGTGCCAGCAGTCCACGCACAGGGGAGCAGTACTTC. Its protein product is CASSPRTGEQYF. The V gene is TRBV7-9, the J gene TRBJ2-7; perhaps TRBD1 as D (6 bases). The CDR3 runs 12 residues. Germline-derived CDR1 and CDR2 are SEHNR and FQNEAQ (reference sequence). V lost 6 bases and J 7 bases, leaving 13 bases between the germline ends.

Points on this clonotype: This could be a read error, since a much larger clone is one nucleotide away. The CDR3 bases are TGTGCCAGCAGTTACATCCGGGTCCCTGACACTGAAGCTTTCTTT. Its translation: CASSYIRVPDTEAFF. The chain has TRBV6-5 and TRBJ1-1; D gene uncertain. The CDR3 loop spans 15 amino acids. Between the trimmed V and J ends, which lost 2 bases and 3 bases, there was a span of 13 bases. Germline CDR1 is MNHEY and CDR2 is SVGAGI.

This clonotype was counted between two and nine times. The rearrangement links TRBV5-4 to TRBJ1-2; possibly TRBD1 for D (5 bases). The CDR3 contains 12 residues. V was trimmed by 4 bases and J by 8 bases, leaving 12 bases between them. Germline-derived CDR1 and CDR2 are SGHNT and YYREEE (reference sequence). The CDR3 sequence is CASSRGGDGYTF. CDR3 in DNA: TGTGCCAGCAGCCGGGGCGGGGACGGCTACACCTTC. The whole variable domain, filled in from reference TRBV5-4 and TRBJ1-2, reads ETGVTQSPTHLIKTRGQQVTLRCSSQSGHNTVSWYQQALGQGPQFIFQYYREEENGRGNFPPRFSGLQFPNYSSELNVNALELDDSALYLCASSRGGDGYTFGSGTRLTVV.

J is TRBJ1-1 and V is TRBV3-1; weak D call: TRBD1 (6 bases). The germline gives CDR1 LGHDT, CDR2 YNNKEL (reference sequence). There are 15 residues in the CDR3. With 0 bases removed from V and 5 bases from J, the gap between germline ends came to 13 bases. The CDR3 DNA is TGTGCCAGCAGCCAAGATCCGGGGGCAGGGACTGAAGCTTTCTTT. Residues: CASSQDPGAGTEAFF.

Note on this clonotype: Since a much larger clone is just one base distant, this may be a read error. V gene TRBV6-5 combines with J gene TRBJ2-7; TRBD1 matches 12 bases. Trimming cost V 2 bases and J 5 bases; bases outside gene matches: 4. CDR1 and CDR2 (germline): MNHEY, SVGAGI. The CDR3 has 15 residues. CDR3 sequence: CASSYGTGGFDEQYF. The DNA for the CDR3 is TGTGCCAGCAGTTACGGGACAGGGGGCTTCGACGAGCAGTACTTC.

The chain links TRBV15 to TRBJ1-2; D uncertain. From germline, CDR1 is LNHNV and CDR2 YYDKDF (reference sequence). The V gene lost 5 bases and the J gene lost 8 bases, with 21 bases spanning the gap. The CDR3 is 15 amino acids. The CDR3 bases are TGTGCCACCAGCGTTGACCGCCCGGGCTTGGACGGCTACACCTTC. This gives the protein CATSVDRPGLDGYTF.

This clonotype was picked up many times. This chain links TRBV6-2 or TRBV6-3 with TRBJ2-7; the D gene is possibly TRBD1 (5 bases). Trimming removed 2 bases from V and 0 bases from J, with 11 bases in between. Germline V lookup: CDR1 MNHEY, CDR2 SVGEGT. The CDR3 is 15 amino acids. CDR3: CASSYPQASSYEQYF. The CDR3 nucleotides read TGTGCCAGCAGTTACCCACAGGCCAGCTCCTACGAGCAGTACTTC.

The rearrangement uses TRBV10-1 and TRBJ1-1; TRBD1 matches at 7 bases. V was pared by 7 bases and J by 5 bases, with 7 bases of the junction left unmatched. Germline V gene sequence: CDR1 WNHNN, CDR2 SYGVQD (reference sequence). CDR3 length equals 13 residues. CDR3 DNA: TGCGCCAGCAACCAGGGGGTAGGAACTGAAGCTTTCTTT. Protein product: CASNQGVGTEAFF.